The table lists the clone carrying this T cell receptor beta chain with many counts. Its antigen is not identified. Researchers drew blood RNA from unsorted whole blood and extracted germline DNA as well. From approximately 530 ng of total RNA, TCR beta-specific cDNA was reverse-transcribed using a constant-region primer. For TCR beta, libraries were produced by three nested multiplex PCR rounds using slightly modified ARM-PCR. Rounds one and two of PCR, each of roughly 10 cycles, were primed with TRBV1-TRBV30 forward primers and a C-beta reverse primer. MiXCR, run by TCRdb on the multiplex PCR reads, gives a single entry per CDR3 protein. The table has some 180,000 distinct CDR3 sequences, 60% seen once. These data belong to a study of tumor-infiltrating lymphocytes in primary liver carcinoma. The overall study: Those sampled were patients whose primary liver carcinoma was treated by surgical resection. The tumors ranged from about 4 to 10 cm across and fell within stage T1-T3 N0M0.

Regarding the study as a whole: Owing to bulk unsorted samples, no comparison was made between CD4+ and CD8+ repertoires. Tumors significantly exceeded blood in top-250-clone fraction (p = 0.039).

Trimming took 5 bases from V and 3 from J; bases not matched to a gene: 4. CDR1 is SGHAT and CDR2 is FQDESV in the germline V gene (reference sequence). The CDR3 covers 14 residues. J is TRBJ1-2 and V is TRBV11-1, with 9 nucleotides matching TRBD1. The TCR was taken from a man in his forties or fifties with primary liver carcinoma and hepatitis B virus infection. Sequences were obtained from peripheral blood. CDR3 sequence (DNA): TGTGCCAGCAGCCGTCGGACAGGGGACTATGGCTACACCTTC. It translates to CASSRRTGDYGYTF.